Below, 28 T cell receptor beta chains from the same sample are listed, as sequenced in a study of CD4 T cells in relation to SARS-CoV-2 and coronaviruses. These receptors' antigens are unknown. The unexposed donors gave CD4+ T cells in about 2010-2019, prior to COVID-19. Isolation of CD4+ T cells took place after roughly nine days in culture. Sequencing used immunoSEQ multiplex PCR; TCRdb keeps in-frame clones, though not all of them. The profile shows 15,000 to 20,000 clones, 79% of them singletons. The sequencing input was CD4+ T cells from PBMCs, cultured in vitro. Every receptor here comes from a human donor in good health.

This sequence joins TRBV6-1 and TRBJ2-5; D may be TRBD1 (6 bases). Deletions cut 2 bases from V and 3 bases from J, with 10 bases between. CDR3 length equals 14 residues. Germline V gene lookup returns CDR1 MNHNS and CDR2 SASEGT. As DNA, the CDR3 is TGTGCCAGCAGTGAACAGACAGGAAAAGAGACCCAGTACTTC. It codes for CASSEQTGKETQYF.

The chain recombines TRBV5-8 with TRBJ2-4; D is possibly TRBD1 (5 bases). The ends were cut back, 5 bases at V and 7 bases at J, with 13 bases in the middle. Per germline, CDR1 SGHTS and CDR2 YDEGEE. The CDR3 loop spans 13 amino acids. The CDR3 nucleotides are TGTGCCAGCAGTATAGAGGCAGGGAACATTCAGTACTTC. Its protein is CASSIEAGNIQYF.

This clone occurred once. The CDR3 is CASSPPGTSGRIGYEQYF. The CDR3 DNA is TGTGCCAGTAGTCCCCCCGGGACTAGCGGTCGAATAGGGTACGAGCAGTACTTC. The rearrangement joins TRBV19 to TRBJ2-7, with 11 bases aligning to TRBD2. Germline CDR1 reads LNHDA; CDR2 reads SQIVND (reference sequence). The CDR3 totals 18 residues. V was pared by 5 bases and J by 4 bases, with 16 bases of the junction left unmatched. The full variable domain, completed using reference TRBV19 and TRBJ2-7, is DGGITQSPKYLFRKEGQNVTLSCEQNLNHDAMYWYRQDPGQGLRLIYYSQIVNDFQKGDIAEGYSVSREKKESFPLTVTSAQKNPTAFYLCASSPPGTSGRIGYEQYFGPGTRLTVT.

The chain carries TRBV7-9 and TRBJ1-4, with 9 bases fitting TRBD1. V lost 5 bases and J lost 8; bases outside the gene matches: 3. Germline CDR1 SEHNR, CDR2 FQNEAQ (reference sequence). CDR3 length: 13 amino acids. The CDR3, as DNA: TGTGCCAGCAGCCGCGGGACAGGGGAAAAACTGTTTTTT. Translation: CASSRGTGEKLFF.

V usage is TRBV2 and J usage is TRBJ2-2, with D possibly being TRBD2 (6 bases). V was shortened by 10 bases and J by 1 base, with 13 bases between the two germline ends. CDR3 length equals 14 residues. Per germline, CDR1 SNHLY and CDR2 FYNNEI. Written as DNA, the CDR3 is TGTGCCACCCGGGAGCGGGTGAACACCGGGGAGCTGTTTTTT. Protein: CATRERVNTGELFF.

CDR3 amino acids: CASSSRDKETQYF. CDR3 DNA sequence: TGTGCCAGCAGCTCCCGGGACAAAGAGACCCAGTACTTC. The rearrangement links TRBV5-8 to TRBJ2-5, with D perhaps TRBD1 (6 bases). Germline CDR1 reads SGHTS; CDR2 reads YDEGEE. V lost 3 bases and J 3 bases, leaving 9 bases between the germline ends. This CDR3 contains 13 residues.

The V call is TRBV7-2, the J call TRBJ2-7; D call uncertain. This CDR3 region has 13 residues. V lost 1 base to trimming and J lost 2 bases, with 6 bases between them. From germline, CDR1 is SGHTA and CDR2 FQGNSA. CDR3 bases: TGTGCCAGCAGCTTAGTGGTGGCCTACGAGCAGTACTTC. Residues: CASSLVVAYEQYF.

This clone was counted between two and nine times. The chain carries TRBV7-9 and TRBJ1-6, with D unresolved. V gave up 1 base and J gave up 10 bases, with 11 bases separating them. Germline lookup yields CDR1 SEHNR and CDR2 FQNEAQ (reference sequence). The CDR3 contains 14 residues. CDR3 in DNA: TGTGCCAGCAGCTTAGGCAGTGTGAAGTCACCCCTCCACTTT. Its translation is CASSLGSVKSPLHF.

This clone showed up just a few times. The chain combines TRBV19 with TRBJ2-2, with 10 positions matching TRBD1. J gave up 3 bases and V 7 bases, and 5 bases lay outside the gene matches. Germline CDR1 LNHDA, CDR2 SQIVND (reference sequence). There are 15 residues in the CDR3. The CDR3 nucleotides are TGTGCCAGTAATCTGGGACAGGGGTACACCGGGGAGCTGTTTTTT. This gives the protein CASNLGQGYTGELFF.

The J gene is TRBJ2-7, the V gene TRBV4-1; 7 nucleotides align to TRBD1. The J segment lost 4 bases and the V segment lost 5 bases, leaving 11 bases of the junction unmatched. In germline, CDR1 is MGHRA, CDR2 YSYEKL. The CDR3 totals 15 residues. The CDR3 loop reads CASSETRQGEYEQYF. The CDR3 nucleotides are TGCGCCAGCAGCGAAACCAGACAGGGAGAATACGAGCAGTACTTC.

CDR3 amino acids: CASRSRADTQYF. In DNA form, the CDR3 reads TGTGCCAGCCGATCCCGGGCAGATACGCAGTATTTT. V is TRBV19 and J is TRBJ2-3; D not certain. Looked up from germline, CDR1 is LNHDA and CDR2 is SQIVND (reference sequence). This CDR3 contains 12 residues. V was pared by 9 bases and J by 4 bases, with 11 bases between.

This clone was counted between two and nine times. This rearrangement joins TRBV18 to TRBJ1-3, with 7 bases identical to TRBD1. Germline CDR1 KGHSH, CDR2 LQKENI. With 3 bases clipped from V and 1 base from J, the junction kept 3 bases outside the gene matches. The CDR3 runs 15 residues. The CDR3 DNA sequence: TGTGCCAGCTCACCGGGACAGCGATCTGGAAACACCATATATTTT. Amino acids: CASSPGQRSGNTIYF.

The V call is TRBV4-1, the J call TRBJ2-1, with 8 bases matching TRBD1. In germline, CDR1 is MGHRA, CDR2 YSYEKL. The J segment lost 5 bases and the V segment lost 1 base, leaving 1 base of the junction unmatched. This CDR3 region has 14 residues. CDR3 in amino acids: CASSQAQGDNEQFF. The DNA of the CDR3 is TGCGCCAGCAGCCAAGCACAGGGGGACAATGAGCAGTTCTTC.

V is TRBV3-1 (or the pseudogene TRBV3-2) and J is TRBJ2-7; 9 nucleotides match TRBD2. The germline V gene has CDR1 LGHDT and CDR2 YNNKEL (reference sequence). J gave up 1 base and V 0 bases, and 7 bases lay outside the gene matches. This CDR3 is 17 amino acids long. CDR3 nucleotide sequence: TGTGCCAGCAGCCAAGATGGGGGGACTAGCCGGTCCTACGAGCAGTACTTC. Encoded protein: CASSQDGGTSRSYEQYF.

This clone was seen a single time. The chain combines TRBV7-9 with TRBJ2-3; 9 bases agree with TRBD2. Trimming at V came to 10 bases and at J to 5 bases, leaving 13 bases not matched to a gene. CDR1 and CDR2 from the germline V gene are SEHNR and FQNEAQ (reference sequence). The CDR3 is 15 amino acids. CDR3 sequence (DNA): TGTGCCACCGCGGGGGGGCGGTCGCGTGAAGATACGCAGTATTTT. It codes for CATAGGRSREDTQYF.

This chain connects TRBV25-1 to TRBJ1-2, with D unclear. The CDR3 spans 14 residues. Trimming pared 3 bases from V and 1 base from J, leaving 9 bases between. CDR1 is MGHDK and CDR2 is SYGVNS in the germline V gene. CDR3 amino acids: CASSDHKVNYGYTF. CDR3 in DNA: TGTGCCAGCAGTGACCACAAGGTTAACTATGGCTACACCTTC.

V usage is TRBV6-5 and J usage is TRBJ1-1; TRBD1 might be the D (5 bases). The CDR3 has 13 amino acids. Trimming stripped 6 bases from V and 1 base from J, with 9 bases between. Germline values: CDR1 MNHEY, CDR2 SVGAGI. CDR3 amino acids: CASRKTENTEAFF. In nucleotides, the CDR3 is TGTGCCAGCAGGAAGACAGAGAACACTGAAGCTTTCTTT.

The chain links TRBV7-2 to TRBJ1-2; 8 nucleotides line up with TRBD1. The CDR3 is 16 residues long. The germline CDR1 and CDR2 sequences are SGHTA and FQGNSA. The ends lost 1 base at V and 7 bases at J; junction bases unmatched: 11. CDR3: CASSLEGPATGVGYTF. CDR3 bases: TGTGCCAGCAGCTTAGAAGGCCCGGCGACAGGGGTTGGCTACACCTTC.

The chain links TRBV6-5 to TRBJ1-5; unclear D gene. Per the germline V gene, CDR1 is MNHEY and CDR2 is SVGAGI. V was trimmed by 2 bases and J by 4 bases, leaving 9 bases between them. The CDR3 loop spans 14 amino acids. The CDR3 nucleotides read TGTGCCAGCAGTTACGCGCAGAATAATCAGCCCCAGCATTTT. Translated: CASSYAQNNQPQHF.

In DNA, the CDR3 is TGCGCCAGCAGCCAAGATTGGCAGGGGGCTTACGAGCAGTACTTC. Protein: CASSQDWQGAYEQYF. This rearrangement joins TRBV4-3 to TRBJ2-7; 8 bases align to TRBD1. Germline CDR1 reads LGHNA; CDR2 reads YSLEER. V shed 0 bases, J shed 4 bases, and the junction held 5 bases outside the gene matches. The CDR3 is 15 amino acids.

The chain recombines TRBV28 with TRBJ2-1, with 8 nucleotides matching TRBD2. Germline V gene lookup returns CDR1 MDHEN and CDR2 SYDVKM. The CDR3 is 15 amino acids. The V and J ends lost 3 bases and 7 bases, in that order; junction bases with no gene match: 8. CDR3 loop: CASSFWSGGMNEQFF. CDR3 DNA: TGTGCCAGCAGTTTTTGGAGCGGGGGTATGAATGAGCAGTTCTTC. The full variable domain, its missing parts supplied by reference TRBV28 and TRBJ2-1, is DVKVTQSSRYLVKRTGEKVFLECVQDMDHENMFWYRQDPGLGLRLIYFSYDVKMKEKGDIPEGYSVSREKKERFSLILESASTNQTSMYLCASSFWSGGMNEQFFGPGTRLTVL.

The gene calls are TRBV2 and TRBJ2-3, with 10 positions matching TRBD2. The V gene end was trimmed by 5 bases and the J gene end by 6 bases; junction bases not matched to a gene: 8. Germline loops: CDR1 SNHLY, CDR2 FYNNEI. The CDR3 length is 15 residues. CDR3 nucleotides: TGTGCCAGCAGTCCCCGGACTAGCGGAGGGGATACGCAGTATTTT. It specifies CASSPRTSGGDTQYF.

This clone was seen only a few times. The chain links TRBV27 to TRBJ2-2, with 7 bases fitting TRBD1. This CDR3 spans 16 amino acids. The V gene's germline CDR1 is MNHEY and CDR2 SMNVEV (reference sequence). The CDR3 reads CAPVHPTGAVTGELFF. CDR3 nucleotides: TGTGCGCCAGTACACCCCACAGGGGCGGTCACCGGGGAGCTGTTTTTT.

The chain joins TRBV9 to TRBJ2-1; 13 bases are a match to TRBD2. Germline CDR1 SGDLS, CDR2 YYNGEE. This CDR3 has 16 residues. With V trimmed by 4 bases and J by 9 bases, 10 bases remained unmatched. The CDR3 DNA follows: TGTGCCAGCAGCCCATCTACTAGCGGGGGGGCCAGTGAGCAGTTCTTC. It codes for CASSPSTSGGASEQFF.

This chain uses TRBV19 with TRBJ2-1, with 12 bases aligning to TRBD2. CDR3 length equals 18 residues. Germline lookup yields CDR1 LNHDA and CDR2 SQIVND (reference sequence). The junction had 8 bases not matched to a gene; V was cut back by 4 bases and J by 1 base. The DNA of the CDR3 is TGTGCCAGTAGTACGACTAGCGGGAGTGTAATATCCTACAATGAGCAGTTCTTC. Residues: CASSTTSGSVISYNEQFF.

This clone was observed a single time. The chain recombines TRBV9 with TRBJ1-2; 9 nucleotides match TRBD1. The V segment lost 2 bases and the J segment 3 bases; nucleotides outside the gene matches: 5. CDR3 length equals 15 residues. CDR1 is SGDLS and CDR2 is YYNGEE in the germline V gene. CDR3 protein: CASSVQGTGHYGYTF. The CDR3 region has the DNA TGTGCCAGCAGCGTTCAAGGGACAGGGCACTATGGCTACACCTTC.

This clone was recorded once. This chain joins TRBV9 and TRBJ2-5; TRBD2 matches 7 bases. With 4 bases clipped from V and 2 bases from J, the junction kept 5 bases outside the gene matches. Germline CDR1 reads SGDLS; CDR2 reads YYNGEE. This CDR3 is built from 14 residues. The CDR3 coding sequence is TGTGCCAGCAGCCCCTGGGGGGGGCAAGAGACCCAGTACTTC. Translating it yields CASSPWGGQETQYF.

This clone was observed a few times. Written as DNA, the CDR3 is TGTGCCAGCAGTTTACAGGGTTTTACGAATGAGCAGTTCTTC. Protein sequence: CASSLQGFTNEQFF. The rearrangement uses TRBV6-4 and TRBJ2-1; maybe TRBD1 (6 bases). Trimming pared 5 bases from V and 7 bases from J, leaving 15 bases between. Germline V gene sequence: CDR1 MRHNA, CDR2 SNTAGT. The CDR3 is 14 amino acids.